This paragraph covers one T cell receptor (beta chain) sequence. The sample belongs to a study of shared clonotypes between healthy human individuals. Genomic DNA of each subset was evenly split across several immunoSEQ plates. Profiling relied on immunoSEQ multiplex PCR, and the TCRdb table lists in-frame clones only, not all of them. The table lists about 2.4 million clones, 93% of them singletons. Per germline, CDR1 MNHEY and CDR2 SVGAGI. V gave up 7 bases and J gave up 5 bases, with 17 bases separating them. CDR3 length: 14 amino acids. The J gene is TRBJ1-2, the V gene TRBV6-5; D is perhaps TRBD1 (5 bases). The receptor was isolated from a man aged 18 to 30 in good health. Some clones in this sample may be carry-over from other donors' samples. Sequenced input: naive CD4+ T cells from PBMCs. Regarding subset: CD45RA+ positively selected. DNA for the CDR3: TGTGCCAGCATTTTTTCAGGGCAGAGTTATGGCTACACCTTC. Protein product: CASIFSGQSYGYTF.